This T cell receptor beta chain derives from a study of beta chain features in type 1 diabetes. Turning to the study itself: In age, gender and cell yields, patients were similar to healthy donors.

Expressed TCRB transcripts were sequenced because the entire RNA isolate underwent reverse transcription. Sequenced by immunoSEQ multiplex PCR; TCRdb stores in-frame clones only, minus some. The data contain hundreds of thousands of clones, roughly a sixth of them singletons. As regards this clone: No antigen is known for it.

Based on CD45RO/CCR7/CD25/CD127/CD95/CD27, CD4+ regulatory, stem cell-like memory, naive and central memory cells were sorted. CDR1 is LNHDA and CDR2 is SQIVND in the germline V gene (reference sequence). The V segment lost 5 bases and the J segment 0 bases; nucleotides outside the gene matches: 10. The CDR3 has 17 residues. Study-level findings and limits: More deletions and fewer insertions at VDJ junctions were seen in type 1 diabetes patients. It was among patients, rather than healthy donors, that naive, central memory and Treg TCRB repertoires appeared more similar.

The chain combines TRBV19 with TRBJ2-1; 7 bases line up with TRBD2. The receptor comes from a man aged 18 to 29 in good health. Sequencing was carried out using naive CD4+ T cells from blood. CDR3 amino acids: CASSAGVRGTSYNEQFF. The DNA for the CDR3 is TGTGCCAGTAGTGCGGGAGTCCGGGGGACCTCCTACAATGAGCAGTTCTTC.